These 29 T cell receptor beta chains originate from one sample sequenced in a study of shared clonotypes between healthy human individuals. Libraries were prepared by immunoSEQ multiplex PCR; TCRdb keeps only in-frame clonotypes and omits some of them. The top ten hold roughly 1.5% of the sample, which has some 980,000 clones, around 80% seen once. Specimen: memory CD4+ T cells sorted from blood. Sample subset: CD45RA-negative fraction. These receptors came from a man younger than 35 in good health.

The V gene is TRBV6-1, the J gene TRBJ2-5, with D unclear. The CDR3 has 14 amino acids. The germline V gene has CDR1 MNHNS and CDR2 SASEGT. The ends were cut back, 3 bases at V and 5 bases at J, with 13 bases in the middle. This chain's CDR3 is CASSEQQPGETQYF. DNA for the CDR3: TGTGCCAGCAGTGAGCAGCAGCCTGGGGAGACCCAGTACTTC.

The rearrangement joins TRBV5-4 to TRBJ2-1, with D perhaps matching TRBD2 (5 bases). Germline lookup yields CDR1 SGHNT and CDR2 YYREEE (reference sequence). Trimming cost V 4 bases and J 8 bases, with 28 bases left between them. CDR3 length: 18 residues. CDR3 sequence reads: CASSPDPSLAPEIDEQFF. The CDR3 DNA follows: TGTGCCAGCAGCCCCGACCCCTCCCTAGCTCCGGAGATCGATGAGCAGTTCTTC.

The J gene is TRBJ2-1, the V gene TRBV7-2, with 10 nucleotides matching TRBD2. V gave up 2 bases and J gave up 5 bases; unmatched junction bases: 3. Germline V gene data show CDR1 as SGHTA and CDR2 as FQGNSA. The CDR3 is 15 amino acids. The CDR3 DNA follows: TGTGCCAGCAGCTTACTAGCGGGGGACCACAATGAGCAGTTCTTC. This translates into CASSLLAGDHNEQFF.

The genes are TRBV27 and TRBJ1-1, with 8 nucleotides matching TRBD1. J lost 6 bases, V lost 4 bases, and 13 bases had no gene match. This CDR3 spans 16 amino acids. The germline V gene has CDR1 MNHEY and CDR2 SMNVEV (reference sequence). The CDR3: CASSWNQGAGEAEAFF. The DNA of the CDR3 is TGTGCCAGCAGTTGGAATCAGGGGGCTGGAGAGGCTGAAGCTTTCTTT.

The J gene is TRBJ2-1, the V gene TRBV19, with 8 bases that match TRBD2. The CDR3 spans 15 residues. Germline trimming cut 5 bases from V and 7 bases from J; bases unmatched to any gene: 10. CDR1 and CDR2 (germline): LNHDA, SQIVND (reference sequence). CDR3 sequence reads: CASSRSEREWNEQFF. In DNA form, the CDR3 reads TGTGCCAGTAGTCGGTCAGAGCGGGAGTGGAATGAGCAGTTCTTC.

This chain links TRBV11-2 with TRBJ2-5; TRBD2 might be the D (7 bases). This CDR3 has 17 amino acids. V was clipped by 5 bases and J by 3 bases, with 22 bases between them. Per germline, CDR1 SGHAT and CDR2 FQNNGV. This CDR3 is CASSPRRGASGKETQYF. DNA of the CDR3: TGTGCCAGCAGCCCCCGACGGGGGGCTAGCGGAAAAGAGACCCAGTACTTC.

The CDR3 nucleotides read TGTGCCAGCAGGACGCAGGGTTCAACTGAAGCTTTCTTT. Protein product: CASRTQGSTEAFF. The genes are TRBV11-2 and TRBJ1-1, with D perhaps matching TRBD1 (5 bases). Germline V lookup: CDR1 SGHAT, CDR2 FQNNGV. This CDR3 spans 13 amino acids. Trimming took off 6 bases at V and 5 bases at J, with 13 bases between the two ends.

The J gene is TRBJ2-1, the V gene TRBV11-1; D may correspond to TRBD1 or TRBD2 (5 bases each). Trimming left V 0 bases short and J 5 bases short, with 11 bases between. Germline CDR1 SGHAT, CDR2 FQDESV (reference sequence). This CDR3 region has 15 residues. The CDR3 nucleotides read TGTGCCAGCAGCTTAGCTCGTTGGGGGAACAATGAGCAGTTCTTC. The encoded protein is CASSLARWGNNEQFF.

The chain uses TRBV2 and TRBJ1-2; possible D gene TRBD1, 5 bases. Trimming stripped 2 bases from V and 4 bases from J, with 20 bases between. Germline-derived CDR1 and CDR2 are SNHLY and FYNNEI. The CDR3 is made up of 17 amino acids. The CDR3 region has the DNA TGTGCCAGCAGTGAAAGAAGGGCGGACACGGGCGGCTATGGCTACACCTTC. Translation: CASSERRADTGGYGYTF.

The chain has TRBV5-1 and TRBJ2-3; D is perhaps TRBD1 (5 bases). This CDR3 comprises 15 residues. CDR1 and CDR2 (germline): SGHRS, YFSETQ. The ends were cut back, 0 bases at V and 2 bases at J, with 10 bases in the middle. The CDR3 coding sequence is TGCGCCAGCAGCTTGGGAAGGGGATTCACAGATACGCAGTATTTT. It is translated as CASSLGRGFTDTQYF.

CDR3 protein: CASSQVSGPPGETQYF. CDR3 sequence (DNA): TGCGCCAGCAGCCAAGTTAGTGGTCCCCCGGGGGAGACCCAGTACTTC. The rearrangement uses TRBV4-1 and TRBJ2-5; tentatively, D is TRBD2 (5 bases). Deletions cut 1 base from V and 5 bases from J, with 17 bases between. Germline values: CDR1 MGHRA, CDR2 YSYEKL. The CDR3 covers 16 residues.

The chain is built from TRBV4-1 and TRBJ1-1; the D is unclear. Germline values: CDR1 MGHRA, CDR2 YSYEKL. Trimming removed 1 base at V and 0 bases at J, with 6 bases between. The CDR3 extends over 14 amino acids. CDR3 coding DNA: TGCGCCAGCAGCCAAGCCTCAATGAACACTGAAGCTTTCTTT. This sequence encodes CASSQASMNTEAFF.

The chain uses TRBV5-1 and TRBJ2-5; weak D call: TRBD2 (5 bases). The V gene's germline CDR1 is SGHRS and CDR2 YFSETQ. The CDR3 extends over 13 amino acids. Between the trimmed V and J ends, which lost 4 bases and 1 base, there was a span of 8 bases. The DNA of the CDR3 is TGCGCCAGCAGCCGTGCGGGCCAAGAGACCCAGTACTTC. Translating gives CASSRAGQETQYF.

The V gene is TRBV5-1, the J gene TRBJ2-7, with 9 bases aligning to TRBD1. Losses at the gene ends were 5 bases for V and 7 bases for J; bases not matched to a gene: 19. The germline gives CDR1 SGHRS, CDR2 YFSETQ. The CDR3 spans 17 residues. DNA for the CDR3: TGCGCCAGCAGGCCAGGGGGTCCGGGACAGGGAACTCGGGAGCAGTACTTC. Its translation is CASRPGGPGQGTREQYF.

CDR3 sequence (DNA): TGCGCCAGCAGCAGGGGCGAACTAAACGGGGCCGAGCAGTACTTC. This translates into CASSRGELNGAEQYF. This chain links TRBV5-1 with TRBJ2-7; D possibly uses TRBD1 or TRBD2 (5 bases each). CDR1 is SGHRS, CDR2 YFSETQ, per germline. Trimming shortened V by 4 bases and J by 6 bases, and 20 bases separated the two germline ends. This CDR3 spans 15 amino acids.

This clone was seen only a few times. This chain uses TRBV11-2 with TRBJ1-6; D remains unclear. Trimming took 6 bases from V and 0 from J, leaving 18 bases between them. The CDR3 loop spans 18 amino acids. Germline V gene sequence: CDR1 SGHAT, CDR2 FQNNGV. In DNA form, the CDR3 reads TGTGCCAGCAGACCTGATCCCGATGGGAGCTCCTATAATTCACCCCTCCACTTT. Amino acids: CASRPDPDGSSYNSPLHF.

The CDR3 spells CASSIRVGEQFF. CDR3 DNA: TGTGCCAGTAGTATCCGGGTCGGTGAGCAGTTCTTC. The chain has TRBV19 and TRBJ2-1, with unresolved D. The V and J ends lost 3 bases and 9 bases respectively, with 9 bases between them. Germline assignment: CDR1 LNHDA and CDR2 SQIVND (reference sequence). The CDR3 sequence is 12 residues long. Filled out from reference TRBV19 and TRBJ2-1, the complete variable domain reads DGGITQSPKYLFRKEGQNVTLSCEQNLNHDAMYWYRQDPGQGLRLIYYSQIVNDFQKGDIAEGYSVSREKKESFPLTVTSAQKNPTAFYLCASSIRVGEQFFGPGTRLTVL.

The rearrangement links TRBV18 to TRBJ2-7; D remains unclear. Looked up from germline, CDR1 is KGHSH and CDR2 is LQKENI. V lost 3 bases to trimming and J lost 2 bases, with 14 bases between them. This CDR3 comprises 15 residues. In nucleotides, the CDR3 is TGTGCCAGCTCACCGACTCGCGAACGAGCCTACGAGCAGTACTTC. Translating gives CASSPTRERAYEQYF.

V is TRBV6-1 and J is TRBJ1-1; tentatively, D is TRBD1 (6 bases). The CDR3 is 13 residues long. CDR1 MNHNS and CDR2 SASEGT come from the germline V gene. V gave up 5 bases and J gave up 4 bases, with 11 bases separating them. CDR3 coding DNA: TGTGCCAGCAGTCTATTCAGGGGCACTGAAGCTTTCTTT. Its protein product is CASSLFRGTEAFF.

This chain connects TRBV5-6 to TRBJ1-3; weak D call: TRBD1 (6 bases). In germline, CDR1 is SGHDT, CDR2 YYEEEE. The CDR3 sequence is 13 residues long. This CDR3 reads CATGFIGGNTIYF. The CDR3 region has the DNA TGTGCTACAGGGTTTATAGGCGGAAACACCATATATTTT.

This chain uses TRBV6-1 with TRBJ2-7, with D possibly matching TRBD2 (5 bases). Germline-derived CDR1 and CDR2 are MNHNS and SASEGT. Trimming took off 6 bases at V and 5 bases at J, with 11 bases between the two ends. The CDR3 is made up of 12 amino acids. The CDR3 region has the DNA TGTGCCAGCAGCCCCCGGGGAGACGAGCAGTACTTC. It is translated as CASSPRGDEQYF.

The CDR3 protein is CASSLDRQSYEQYF. For the CDR3, the DNA is TGTGCCAGCAGCTTAGACAGGCAATCCTACGAGCAGTACTTC. The V call is TRBV7-2, the J call TRBJ2-7, with a tentative D call TRBD1 (5 bases). This CDR3 is built from 14 residues. Germline-derived CDR1 and CDR2 are SGHTA and FQGNSA. The V end lost 1 base, the J end lost 1 base, and 8 bases lay between the germline ends. Based on the CDR3 plus reference TRBV7-2 and TRBJ2-7, the full variable domain is GAGVSQSPSNKVTEKGKDVELRCDPISGHTALYWYRQSLGQGLEFLIYFQGNSAPDKSGLPSDRFSAERTGGSVSTLTIQRTQQEDSAVYLCASSLDRQSYEQYFGPGTRLTVT.

Note on this clone: Different DNA sequences within this sample yield the same CDR3. The chain combines TRBV7-2 with TRBJ2-5; a possible D gene is TRBD2 (5 bases). The germline V and J ends were trimmed by 1 base and 2 bases, with 5 bases remaining between them. Germline CDR1 and CDR2: SGHTA and FQGNSA. CDR3 size: 13 residues. CDR3 bases: TGTGCCAGCAGCTTAGGAGGGCAAGAGACCCAGTACTTC. This sequence encodes CASSLGGQETQYF.

The V and J genes are TRBV7-9 and TRBJ1-4, with 12 nucleotides matching TRBD1. Germline CDR1 and CDR2: SEHNR and FQNEAQ (reference sequence). The junction had 8 bases not matched to a gene; V was cut back by 5 bases and J by 7 bases. CDR3 size: 16 residues. This CDR3 is CASSRGQGAGSEKLFF. DNA for the CDR3: TGTGCCAGCAGCCGGGGACAGGGGGCCGGAAGTGAAAAACTGTTTTTT.

A few counts support this clone. The chain is built from TRBV9 and TRBJ2-7; 11 nucleotides match TRBD1. The CDR3 has 13 residues. V lost 1 base, J lost 7 bases, and 1 base stayed unmatched. CDR1 is SGDLS, CDR2 YYNGEE, per germline. CDR3 nucleotides: TGTGCCAGCAGCGTAAGGGACAGGGGGGAGCAGTACTTC. Its translation is CASSVRDRGEQYF.

The chain carries TRBV11-1 and TRBJ2-1, with 7 positions matching TRBD2. CDR3 length equals 14 residues. The germline CDR1 and CDR2 sequences are SGHAT and FQDESV (reference sequence). V was clipped by 5 bases and J by 6 bases; unmatched bases: 7. The CDR3 loop reads CASSPWGEGNEQFF. CDR3 in DNA: TGTGCCAGCAGCCCCTGGGGGGAGGGCAATGAGCAGTTCTTC.

The count of this clone is one. This chain links TRBV19 with TRBJ1-2; D remains ambiguous. CDR1 and CDR2 from the germline V gene are LNHDA and SQIVND (reference sequence). Trimming took off 6 bases at V and 0 bases at J, with 17 bases between the two ends. The CDR3 runs 16 residues. Written as DNA, the CDR3 is TGTGCCAGTAGCCAGCCCGAGGGAATCTCTAACTATGGCTACACCTTC. Translating gives CASSQPEGISNYGYTF.

This clone was seen just once. This rearrangement joins TRBV27 to TRBJ2-2; 8 nucleotides align to TRBD1. The CDR3 contains 20 residues. V dropped 4 bases and J dropped 0; count of bases not matched to a gene: 16. Germline CDR1 is MNHEY and CDR2 is SMNVEV (reference sequence). CDR3 sequence (DNA): TGTGCCAGCAGTTCCCCCCGAGGACAGGGTGGAACCTCGAACACCGGGGAGCTGTTTTTT. This sequence encodes CASSSPRGQGGTSNTGELFF.

The chain couples TRBV30 to TRBJ1-6; D unclear. Germline V gene sequence: CDR1 GTSNPN, CDR2 SVGIG (reference sequence). Trimming pared 5 bases from V and 6 bases from J, leaving 11 bases between. The CDR3 totals 13 residues. CDR3 region: CAWDGPPNSPLHF. The CDR3 bases are TGTGCCTGGGATGGTCCTCCTAATTCACCCCTCCACTTT.